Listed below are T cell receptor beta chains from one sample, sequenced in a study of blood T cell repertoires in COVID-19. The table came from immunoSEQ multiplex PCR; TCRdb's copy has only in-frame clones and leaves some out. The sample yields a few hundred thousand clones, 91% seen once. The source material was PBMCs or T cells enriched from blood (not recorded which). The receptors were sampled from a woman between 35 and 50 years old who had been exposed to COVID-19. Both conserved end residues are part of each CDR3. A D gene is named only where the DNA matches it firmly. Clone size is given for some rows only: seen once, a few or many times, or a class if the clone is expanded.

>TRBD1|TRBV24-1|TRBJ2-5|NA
TGTGCCACCAGTGTTCCGACAGGGGAGACCCAGTACTTC
CATSVPTGETQYF
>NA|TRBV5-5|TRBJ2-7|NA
TGTGCCAGCAGCTATACGGCTGGGCAGGTCACGGGGGAGCAGTACTTC
CASSYTAGQVTGEQYF
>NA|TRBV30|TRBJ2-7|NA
TGTGCCTGGAGACGGGGGGCCACCTACGAGCAGTACTTC
CAWRRGATYEQYF
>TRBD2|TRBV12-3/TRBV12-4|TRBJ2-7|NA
TGTGCCAGCAGCTCGGTCGGCCGGGAGGGGCAGTACTTC
CASSSVGREGQYF
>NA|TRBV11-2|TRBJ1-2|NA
TGTGCCAGCAGCTTAGGAAGGGGCGCGGACTATGGCTACACCTTC
CASSLGRGADYGYTF
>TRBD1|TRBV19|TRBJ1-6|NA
TGTGCCAGTAGAAGTGGCCAGGGGGCTACACCCCTCCACTTT
CASRSGQGATPLHF
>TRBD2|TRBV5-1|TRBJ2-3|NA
TGCGCCAGCAGCTGGGGGACTAGCGGGGGGCCCACAGATACGCAGTATTTT
CASSWGTSGGPTDTQYF
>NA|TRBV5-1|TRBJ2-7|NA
TGCGCCAGCAGCTTAGAAAGAGCCTCCTACGAGCAGTACTTC
CASSLERASYEQYF
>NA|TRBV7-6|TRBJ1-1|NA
TGTGCCAGCAGCCTCTTCCGTGAGTCTGAAGCTTTCTTT
CASSLFRESEAFF
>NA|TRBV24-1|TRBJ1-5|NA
TGTGCCACCAGTGATTTACCCGGTCAGCCCCAGCATTTT
CATSDLPGQPQHF
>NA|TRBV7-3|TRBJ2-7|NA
TGTGCCAGCAGCCCAGGGGGGACCTCCTACGAGCAGTACTTC
CASSPGGTSYEQYF
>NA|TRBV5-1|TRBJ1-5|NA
TGCGCCAGCAGCTCGGGGGGTGGCAATCAGCCCCAGCATTTT
CASSSGGGNQPQHF
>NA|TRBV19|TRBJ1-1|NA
TGTGCCTCAATCCGGGGGGTTGAAGCTTTCTTT
CASIRGVEAFF
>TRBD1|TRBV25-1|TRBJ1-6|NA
TGTGCCAGCAGTGGCGGGACAGCCGGAAATTCACCCCTCCACTTT
CASSGGTAGNSPLHF
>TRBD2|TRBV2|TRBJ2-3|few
TGTGCCAGCGGTAGAAGCGGGGGGAAAACAGATACGCAGTATTTT
CASGRSGGKTDTQYF
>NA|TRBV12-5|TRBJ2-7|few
TGTGCTAGTGGACCCTCACGAGACTCCTACGAGCAGTACTTC
CASGPSRDSYEQYF
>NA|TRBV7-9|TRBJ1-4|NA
TGTGCCAGCAGCTTAGGTCGCGGGGAGAATGAAAAACTGTTTTTT
CASSLGRGENEKLFF
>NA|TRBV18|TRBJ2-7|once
TGTGCCAGCTCACCGACTCGTGGTACCTACGAGCAGTACTTC
CASSPTRGTYEQYF